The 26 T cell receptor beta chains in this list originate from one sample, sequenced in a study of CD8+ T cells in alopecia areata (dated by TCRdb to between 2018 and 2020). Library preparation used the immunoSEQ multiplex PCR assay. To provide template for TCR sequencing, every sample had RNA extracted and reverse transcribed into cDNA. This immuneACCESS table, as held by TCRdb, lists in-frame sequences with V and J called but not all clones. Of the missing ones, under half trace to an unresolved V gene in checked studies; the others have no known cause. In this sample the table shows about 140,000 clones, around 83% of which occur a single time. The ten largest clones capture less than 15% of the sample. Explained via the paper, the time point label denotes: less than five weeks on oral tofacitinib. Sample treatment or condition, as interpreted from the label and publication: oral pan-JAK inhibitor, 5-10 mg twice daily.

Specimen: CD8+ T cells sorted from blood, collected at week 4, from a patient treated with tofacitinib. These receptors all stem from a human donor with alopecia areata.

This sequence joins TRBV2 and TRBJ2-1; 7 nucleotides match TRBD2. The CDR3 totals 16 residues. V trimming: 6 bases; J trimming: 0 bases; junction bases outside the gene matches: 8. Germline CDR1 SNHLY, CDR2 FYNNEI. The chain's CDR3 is CASRDPGEGSYNEQFF. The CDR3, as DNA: TGTGCCAGCAGAGATCCGGGGGAGGGCTCCTACAATGAGCAGTTCTTC.

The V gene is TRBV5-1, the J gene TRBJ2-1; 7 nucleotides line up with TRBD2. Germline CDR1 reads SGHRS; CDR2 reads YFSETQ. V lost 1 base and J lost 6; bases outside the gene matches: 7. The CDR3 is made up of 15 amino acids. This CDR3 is CASSLKSSGRNEQFF. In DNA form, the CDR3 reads TGCGCCAGCAGCTTGAAGTCTAGCGGTCGCAATGAGCAGTTCTTC.

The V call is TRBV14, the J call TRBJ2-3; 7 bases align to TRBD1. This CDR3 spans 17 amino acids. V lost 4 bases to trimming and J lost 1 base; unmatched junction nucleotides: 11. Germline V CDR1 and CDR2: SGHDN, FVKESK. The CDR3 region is CASSPIATGRGTDTQYF. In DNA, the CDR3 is TGTGCCAGCAGCCCGATAGCGACAGGGAGAGGCACAGATACGCAGTATTTT.

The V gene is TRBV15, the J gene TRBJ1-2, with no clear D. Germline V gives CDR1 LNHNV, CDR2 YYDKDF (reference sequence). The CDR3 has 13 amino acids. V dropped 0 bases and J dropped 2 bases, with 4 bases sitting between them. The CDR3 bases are TGTGCCACCAGCAGAGACAGCAACTATGGCTACACCTTC. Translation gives CATSRDSNYGYTF.

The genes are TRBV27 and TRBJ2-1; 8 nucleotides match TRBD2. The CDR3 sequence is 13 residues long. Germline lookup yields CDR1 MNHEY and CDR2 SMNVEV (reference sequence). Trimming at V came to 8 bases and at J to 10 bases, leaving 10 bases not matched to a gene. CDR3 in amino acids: CASREGQLREQFF. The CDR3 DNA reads TGTGCCAGCCGGGAGGGACAATTAAGGGAGCAGTTCTTC.

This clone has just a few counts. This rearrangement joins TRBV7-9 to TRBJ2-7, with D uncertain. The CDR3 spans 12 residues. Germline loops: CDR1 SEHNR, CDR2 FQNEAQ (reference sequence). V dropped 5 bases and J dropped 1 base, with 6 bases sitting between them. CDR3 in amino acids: CASSLPSYEQYF. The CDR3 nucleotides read TGTGCCAGCAGCCTACCATCCTACGAGCAGTACTTC. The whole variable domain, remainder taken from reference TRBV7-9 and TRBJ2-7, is DTGVSQNPRHKITKRGQNVTFRCDPISEHNRLYWYRQTLGQGPEFLTYFQNEAQLEKSRLLSDRFSAERPKGSFSTLEIQRTEQGDSAMYLCASSLPSYEQYFGPGTRLTVT.

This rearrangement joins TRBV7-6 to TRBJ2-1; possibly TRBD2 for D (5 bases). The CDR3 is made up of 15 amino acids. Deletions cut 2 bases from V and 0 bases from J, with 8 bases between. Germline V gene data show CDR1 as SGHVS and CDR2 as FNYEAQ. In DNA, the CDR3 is TGTGCCAGCAGCTTACGACTAAACTCCTACAATGAGCAGTTCTTC. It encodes CASSLRLNSYNEQFF.

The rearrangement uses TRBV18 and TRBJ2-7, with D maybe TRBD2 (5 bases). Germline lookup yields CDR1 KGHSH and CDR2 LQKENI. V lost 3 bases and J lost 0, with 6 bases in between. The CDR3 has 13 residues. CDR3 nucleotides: TGTGCCAGCTCACCGACTAACTCCTACGAGCAGTACTTC. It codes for CASSPTNSYEQYF.

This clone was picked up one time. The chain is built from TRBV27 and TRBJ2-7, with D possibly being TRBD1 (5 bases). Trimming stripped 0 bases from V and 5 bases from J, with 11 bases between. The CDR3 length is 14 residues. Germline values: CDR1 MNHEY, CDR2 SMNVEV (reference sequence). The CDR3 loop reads CASSLSWGVNEQYF. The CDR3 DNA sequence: TGTGCCAGCAGTTTATCGTGGGGCGTCAACGAGCAGTACTTC.

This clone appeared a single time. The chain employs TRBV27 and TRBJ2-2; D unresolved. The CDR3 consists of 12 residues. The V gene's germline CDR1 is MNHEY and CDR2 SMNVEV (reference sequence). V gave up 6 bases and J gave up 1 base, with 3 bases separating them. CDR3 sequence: CASRGNTGELFF. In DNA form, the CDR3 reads TGTGCCAGCAGGGGGAACACCGGGGAGCTGTTTTTT.

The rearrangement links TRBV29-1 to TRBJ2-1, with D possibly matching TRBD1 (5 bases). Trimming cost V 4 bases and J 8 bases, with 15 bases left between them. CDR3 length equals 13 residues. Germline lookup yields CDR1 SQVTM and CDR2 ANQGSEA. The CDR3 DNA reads TGCAGCGTTGTAGGGGCAGCCCCCGATGAGCAGTTCTTC. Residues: CSVVGAAPDEQFF.

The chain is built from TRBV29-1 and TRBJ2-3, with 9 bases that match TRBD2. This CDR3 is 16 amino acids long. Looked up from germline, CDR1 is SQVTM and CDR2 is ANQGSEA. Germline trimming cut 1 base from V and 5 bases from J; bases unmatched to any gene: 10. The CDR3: CSVEGLAGIIRDTQYF. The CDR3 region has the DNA TGCAGCGTTGAAGGCCTAGCGGGAATCATCAGAGATACGCAGTATTTT.

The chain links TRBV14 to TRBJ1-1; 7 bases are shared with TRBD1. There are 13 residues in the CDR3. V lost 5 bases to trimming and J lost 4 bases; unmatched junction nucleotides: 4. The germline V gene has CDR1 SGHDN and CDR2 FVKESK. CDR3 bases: TGTGCCAGCAGCACGACAGGGAGCACTGAAGCTTTCTTT. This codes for CASSTTGSTEAFF.

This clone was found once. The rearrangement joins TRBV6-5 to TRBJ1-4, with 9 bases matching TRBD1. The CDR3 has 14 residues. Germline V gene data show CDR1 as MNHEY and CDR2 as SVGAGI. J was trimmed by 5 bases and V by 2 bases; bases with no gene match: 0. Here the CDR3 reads CASSYGQGNEKLFF. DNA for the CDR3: TGTGCCAGCAGTTACGGACAGGGGAATGAAAAACTGTTTTTT.

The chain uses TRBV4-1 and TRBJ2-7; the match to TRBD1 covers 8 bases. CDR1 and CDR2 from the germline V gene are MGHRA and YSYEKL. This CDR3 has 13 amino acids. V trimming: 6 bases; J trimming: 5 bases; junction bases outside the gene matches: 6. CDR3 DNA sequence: TGCGCCAGCAGTCGGACAGGGAATAACGAGCAGTACTTC. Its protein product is CASSRTGNNEQYF.

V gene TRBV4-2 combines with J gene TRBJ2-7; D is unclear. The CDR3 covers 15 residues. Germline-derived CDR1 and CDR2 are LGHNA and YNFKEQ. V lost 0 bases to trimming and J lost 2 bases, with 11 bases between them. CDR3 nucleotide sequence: TGTGCCAGCAGCCAAGAGGGCGGTACCGCCTACGAGCAGTACTTC. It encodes CASSQEGGTAYEQYF.

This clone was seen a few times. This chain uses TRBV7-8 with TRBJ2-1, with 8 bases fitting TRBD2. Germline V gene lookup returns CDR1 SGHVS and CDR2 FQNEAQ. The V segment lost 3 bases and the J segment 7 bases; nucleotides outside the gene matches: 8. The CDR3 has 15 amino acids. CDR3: CASSFIAGGGNEQFF. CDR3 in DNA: TGTGCCAGCAGCTTTATTGCGGGAGGAGGAAATGAGCAGTTCTTC.

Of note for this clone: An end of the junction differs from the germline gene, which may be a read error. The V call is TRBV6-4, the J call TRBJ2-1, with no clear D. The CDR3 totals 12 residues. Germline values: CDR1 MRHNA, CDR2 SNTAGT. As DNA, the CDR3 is TGTGCCAGCAGTGACTCCAACAATGAGCAGTTCTTC. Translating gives CASSDSNNEQFF.

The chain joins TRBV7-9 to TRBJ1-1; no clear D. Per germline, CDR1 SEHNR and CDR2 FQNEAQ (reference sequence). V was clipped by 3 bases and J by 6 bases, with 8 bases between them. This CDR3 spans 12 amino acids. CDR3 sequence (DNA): TGTGCCAGCAGCTTCCCAGCTTCTGAAGCTTTCTTT. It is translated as CASSFPASEAFF.

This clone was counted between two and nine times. The CDR3 sequence: CSGALGGPDYEQYF. CDR3 DNA sequence: TGCAGCGGGGCTTTGGGAGGACCCGACTACGAGCAGTACTTC. This sequence joins TRBV29-1 and TRBJ2-7, with D possibly being TRBD2 (6 bases). The CDR3 consists of 14 residues. V was trimmed by 7 bases and J by 3 bases, leaving 19 bases between them. Germline CDR1 and CDR2: SQVTM and ANQGSEA.

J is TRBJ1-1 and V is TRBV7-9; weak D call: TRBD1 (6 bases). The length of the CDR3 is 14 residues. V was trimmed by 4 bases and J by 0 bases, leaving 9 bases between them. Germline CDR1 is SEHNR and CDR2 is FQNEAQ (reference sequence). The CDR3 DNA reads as TGTGCCAGCAGCTCACAGGGCATGAACACTGAAGCTTTCTTT. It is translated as CASSSQGMNTEAFF.

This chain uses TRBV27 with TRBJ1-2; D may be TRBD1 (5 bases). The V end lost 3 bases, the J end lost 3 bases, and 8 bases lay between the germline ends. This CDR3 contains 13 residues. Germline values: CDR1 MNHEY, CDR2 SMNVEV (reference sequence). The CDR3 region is CASSLRGDYGYTF. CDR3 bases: TGTGCCAGCAGTTTGCGGGGCGACTATGGCTACACCTTC.

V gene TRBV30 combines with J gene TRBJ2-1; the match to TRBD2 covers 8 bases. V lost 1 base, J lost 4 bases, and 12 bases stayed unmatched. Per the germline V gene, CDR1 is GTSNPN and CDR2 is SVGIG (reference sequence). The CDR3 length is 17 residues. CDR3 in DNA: TGTGCCTGGAGTGCCCCCCGGGGGGGCGCGCTGTACAATGAGCAGTTCTTC. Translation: CAWSAPRGGALYNEQFF.

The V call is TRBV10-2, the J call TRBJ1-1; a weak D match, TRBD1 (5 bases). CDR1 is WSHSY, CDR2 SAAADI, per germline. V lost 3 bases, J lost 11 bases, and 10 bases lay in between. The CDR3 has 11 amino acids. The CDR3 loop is CASSDSGAAFF. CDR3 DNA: TGCGCCAGCAGTGATAGCGGGGCGGCTTTCTTT.

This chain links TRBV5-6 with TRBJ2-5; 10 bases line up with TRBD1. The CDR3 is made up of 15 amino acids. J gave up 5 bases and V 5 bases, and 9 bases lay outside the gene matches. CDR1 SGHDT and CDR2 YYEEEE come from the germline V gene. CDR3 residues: CASSSLTGGYETQYF. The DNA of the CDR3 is TGTGCCAGCAGTTCCCTGACAGGGGGCTATGAGACCCAGTACTTC.

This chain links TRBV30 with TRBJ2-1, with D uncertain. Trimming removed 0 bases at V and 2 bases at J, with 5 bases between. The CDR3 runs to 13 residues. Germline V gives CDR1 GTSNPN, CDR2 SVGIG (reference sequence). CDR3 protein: CAWSVATYNEQFF. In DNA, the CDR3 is TGTGCCTGGAGTGTAGCGACCTACAATGAGCAGTTCTTC.